The 10 T cell receptor beta chains given below trace back to one sample, sequenced in a study of human T cells and chemical hapten exposure. One entry per CDR3 protein results from TCRdb running MiXCR on the RACE reads. In the table there are approximately 90,000 distinct CDR3 sequences, 9.5% to 11% of which are singletons. Indicated time point: patch test 2, 6 weeks after DPC sensitization. The treatment here: therapeutic diphenylcyclopropenone sensitization with weekly scalp DPC. Sequenced material: whole blood, taken in connection with sensitization to the hapten diphenylcyclopropenone (DPC). These receptors all stem from a man in his forties with alopecia areata. Some clones in this sample may be carry-over from other donors' samples.

This clonotype was detected many times. V usage is TRBV6-2 or TRBV6-3 and J usage is TRBJ1-5; 8 nucleotides align to TRBD1. Germline V gene data show CDR1 as MNHEY and CDR2 as SVGEGT. The J segment lost 9 bases and the V segment lost 2 bases, leaving 0 bases of the junction unmatched. The CDR3 spans 12 residues. The CDR3 DNA is TGTGCCAGCAGTTACGGGACAGGGCCCCAGCATTTT. It is translated as CASSYGTGPQHF.

Ten or more counts support this clonotype. The chain couples TRBV10-2 to TRBJ2-7; no clear D gene. V lost 6 bases and J lost 0, with 12 bases in between. Germline V CDR1 and CDR2: WSHSY, SAAADI. This CDR3 is 14 amino acids long. DNA of the CDR3: TGCGCCAGCAGAGACACCTTTAGCTCCTACGAGCAGTACGTC. It codes for CASRDTFSSYEQYV.

This rearrangement joins TRBV7-6 to TRBJ1-2; no clear D gene. V dropped 5 bases and J dropped 3 bases, with 13 bases sitting between them. The CDR3 length is 14 residues. Germline CDR1 and CDR2: SGHVS and FNYEAQ. The DNA of the CDR3 is TGTGCCAGCAGCCCCCACCTGACGGACTATGGCTACACCTTC. Encoded protein: CASSPHLTDYGYTF.

This clonotype was seen a few times. CDR3 amino acids: CASSLGGSNGYTF. The DNA of the CDR3 is TGTGCCAGCAGTTTAGGAGGATCCAACGGCTACACCTTC. The gene calls are TRBV27 and TRBJ1-2; no clear D. With 2 bases removed from V and 8 bases from J, the gap between germline ends came to 12 bases. CDR3 size: 13 residues. Germline V CDR1 and CDR2: MNHEY, SMNVEV (reference sequence).

This clonotype has only a few counts. The chain employs TRBV20-1 and TRBJ2-3; 7 bases map to TRBD2. The CDR3 totals 15 residues. Germline V gene lookup returns CDR1 DFQATT and CDR2 SNEGSKA (reference sequence). With V trimmed by 6 bases and J by 2 bases, 11 bases remained unmatched. CDR3: CSARSASGSTDTQYF. CDR3 sequence (DNA): TGCAGTGCCCGATCCGCTAGCGGTTCCACAGATACGCAGTATTTT.

This clonotype was seen only a few times. The CDR3 here is CASTPGGRTGELFF. In nucleotides, the CDR3 is TGTGCCAGCACTCCAGGGGGGCGGACCGGGGAGCTGTTTTTT. V is TRBV7-2 and J is TRBJ2-2; weak D call: TRBD1 (7 bases). The CDR3 has 14 residues. Germline lookup yields CDR1 SGHTA and CDR2 FQGNSA. V dropped 7 bases and J dropped 5 bases, with 14 bases sitting between them.

This clonotype was seen more than once but under ten times. This chain links TRBV3-1 with TRBJ2-1, with 10 bases identical to TRBD2. Germline values: CDR1 LGHDT, CDR2 YNNKEL (reference sequence). Unmatched junction bases numbered 6, after V lost 2 bases and J lost 5 bases. This CDR3 spans 16 amino acids. The DNA for the CDR3 is TGTGCCAGCAGCCAACCCATACTAGCGGGGAACAATGAGCAGTTCTTC. Translation gives CASSQPILAGNNEQFF.

This clonotype appeared a few times. This chain connects TRBV18 to TRBJ1-6; D is perhaps TRBD1 (6 bases). Germline V lookup: CDR1 KGHSH, CDR2 LQKENI. Trimming took 3 bases from V and 3 from J, leaving 21 bases between them. The CDR3 has 19 residues. The CDR3 loop reads CASSPIQKTTGVYNSPLHF. The DNA for the CDR3 is TGTGCCAGCTCACCTATCCAAAAAACGACAGGAGTCTATAATTCACCCCTCCACTTT.

Only a few counts were recorded for this clonotype. This chain uses TRBV19 with TRBJ2-2; possibly TRBD1 or TRBD2 for D (6 bases each). V was clipped by 5 bases and J by 4 bases, with 11 bases between them. The CDR3 has 14 amino acids. The V gene's germline CDR1 is LNHDA and CDR2 SQIVND (reference sequence). This chain's CDR3 is CASSGGPPTGELFF. CDR3 nucleotide sequence: TGTGCCAGTAGTGGGGGGCCCCCCACCGGGGAGCTGTTTTTT.

This rearrangement joins TRBV11-2 to TRBJ2-1, with 13 positions matching TRBD2. Per the germline V gene, CDR1 is SGHAT and CDR2 is FQNNGV. CDR3 length: 15 amino acids. The V and J ends lost 6 bases and 6 bases, in that order; junction bases with no gene match: 5. In nucleotides, the CDR3 is TGTGCCAGCAGAATCACTAGCGGGAGGGCCAATGAGCAGTTCTTC. It yields the protein CASRITSGRANEQFF.